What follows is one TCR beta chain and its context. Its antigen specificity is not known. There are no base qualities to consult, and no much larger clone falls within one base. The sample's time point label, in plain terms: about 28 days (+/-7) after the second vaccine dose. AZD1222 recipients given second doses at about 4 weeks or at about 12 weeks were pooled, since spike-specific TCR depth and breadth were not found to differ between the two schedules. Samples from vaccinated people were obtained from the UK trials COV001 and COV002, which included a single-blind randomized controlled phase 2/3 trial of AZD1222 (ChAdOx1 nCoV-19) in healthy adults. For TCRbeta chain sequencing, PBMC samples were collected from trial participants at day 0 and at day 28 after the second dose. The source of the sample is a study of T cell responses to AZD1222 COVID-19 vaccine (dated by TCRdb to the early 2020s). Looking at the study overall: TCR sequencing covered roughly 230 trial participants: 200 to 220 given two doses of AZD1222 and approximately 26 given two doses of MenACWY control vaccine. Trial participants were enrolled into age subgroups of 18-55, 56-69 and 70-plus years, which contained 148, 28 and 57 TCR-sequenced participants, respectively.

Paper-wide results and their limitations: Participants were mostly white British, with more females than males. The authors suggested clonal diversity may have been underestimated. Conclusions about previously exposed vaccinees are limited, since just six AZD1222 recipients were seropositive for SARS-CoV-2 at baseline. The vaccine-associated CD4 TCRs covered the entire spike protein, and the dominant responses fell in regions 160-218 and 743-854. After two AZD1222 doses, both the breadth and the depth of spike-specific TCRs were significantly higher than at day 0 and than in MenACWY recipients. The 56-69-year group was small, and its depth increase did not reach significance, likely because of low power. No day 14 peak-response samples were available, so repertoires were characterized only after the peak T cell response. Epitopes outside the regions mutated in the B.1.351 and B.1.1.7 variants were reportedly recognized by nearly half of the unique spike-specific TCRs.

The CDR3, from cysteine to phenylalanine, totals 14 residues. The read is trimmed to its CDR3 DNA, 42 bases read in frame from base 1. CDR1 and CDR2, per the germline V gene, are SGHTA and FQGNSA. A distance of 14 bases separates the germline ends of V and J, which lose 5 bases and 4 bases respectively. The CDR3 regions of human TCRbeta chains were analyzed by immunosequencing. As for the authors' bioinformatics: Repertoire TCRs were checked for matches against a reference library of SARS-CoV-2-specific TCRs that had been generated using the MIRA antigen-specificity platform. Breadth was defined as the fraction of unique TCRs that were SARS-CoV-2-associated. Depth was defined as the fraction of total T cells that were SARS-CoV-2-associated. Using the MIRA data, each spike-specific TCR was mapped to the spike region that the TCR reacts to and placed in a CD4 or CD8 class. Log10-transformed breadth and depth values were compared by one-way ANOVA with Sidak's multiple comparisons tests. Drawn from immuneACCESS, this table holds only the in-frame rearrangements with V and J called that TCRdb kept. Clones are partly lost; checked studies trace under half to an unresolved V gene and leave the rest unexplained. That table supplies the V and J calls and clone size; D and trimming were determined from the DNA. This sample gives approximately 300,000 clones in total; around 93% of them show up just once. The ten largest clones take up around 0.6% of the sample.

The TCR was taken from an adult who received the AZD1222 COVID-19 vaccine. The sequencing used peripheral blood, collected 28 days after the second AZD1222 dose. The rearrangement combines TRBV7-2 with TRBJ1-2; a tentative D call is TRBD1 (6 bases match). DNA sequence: TGTGCCAGCAGCCCGGGGGGCGCAGCCTATGGCTACACCTTC. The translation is CASSPGGAAYGYTF.